Following are 14 T cell receptor beta chains from one sample sequenced in a study of CD8+CD57+ T cells in acquired aplastic anemia. TCR beta VDJ and CDR3 profiles were obtained from a genomic DNA template. TCRdb processed the reads anew with MiXCR; each CDR3 protein has one entry. The data show approximately 170,000 distinct CDR3 sequences, about 64% seen once. The sequencing sample was made of sorted CD4+, CD8+, or CD8+CD57+ T cells (not recorded which) from PBMCs. These receptors originate from a human donor in good health.

Many counts were recorded for this clonotype. This chain uses TRBV29-1 with TRBJ2-1; possible D gene TRBD1, 5 bases. Germline lookup yields CDR1 SQVTM and CDR2 ANQGSEA. Trimming stripped 4 bases from V and 9 bases from J, with 13 bases between. This CDR3 region has 12 residues. CDR3 nucleotide sequence: TGCAGCGTTGTTATCAGGGTTGGTGAGCAGTTCTTC. Amino acid sequence: CSVVIRVGEQFF.

This clonotype was counted only a few times. The rearrangement links TRBV7-9 to TRBJ2-5; D uncertain. Germline loops: CDR1 SEHNR, CDR2 FQNEAQ (reference sequence). The CDR3 has 15 amino acids. Between the trimmed V and J ends, which lost 3 bases and 0 bases, there was a span of 11 bases. CDR3 sequence: CASSFRARNQETQYF. The CDR3 DNA follows: TGTGCCAGCAGCTTTCGAGCCAGGAACCAAGAGACCCAGTACTTC.

With regard to this clonotype: The junction departs from the called germline gene at one end, perhaps through a read error. This chain joins TRBV7-9 and TRBJ2-1; TRBD2 might be the D (5 bases). CDR1 SEHNR and CDR2 FQNEAQ come from the germline V gene (reference sequence). CDR3 length equals 14 residues. The CDR3 region is CASSPGLGQHEQFF. The CDR3 nucleotides are TGTGCTAGCAGCCCCGGACTTGGCCAGCATGAGCAGTTCTTC. The whole variable domain, filled in from reference TRBV7-9 and TRBJ2-1, reads DTGVSQNPRHKITKRGQNVTFRCDPISEHNRLYWYRQTLGQGPEFLTYFQNEAQLEKSRLLSDRFSAERPKGSFSTLEIQRTEQGDSAMYLCASSPGLGQHEQFFGPGTRLTVL.

The V and J genes are TRBV20-1 and TRBJ1-1; no firm D call. This CDR3 is 14 amino acids long. From germline, CDR1 is DFQATT and CDR2 SNEGSKA (reference sequence). Trimming took off 5 bases at V and 4 bases at J, with 17 bases between the two ends. The CDR3 DNA sequence: TGCAGTGCTCCATCAGGCGTAATCGGCACTGAAGCTTTCTTT. Amino acid sequence: CSAPSGVIGTEAFF.

This clonotype was seen just once. V usage is TRBV2 and J usage is TRBJ2-5, with D possibly TRBD1 on 6 matching bases. The V gene's germline CDR1 is SNHLY and CDR2 FYNNEI. CDR3 length: 13 amino acids. Trimming cost V 8 bases and J 1 base, with 11 bases left between them. The DNA for the CDR3 is TGTGCCAGCGACTACAGGGTCCAAGAGACCCAGTACTTC. Amino acid sequence: CASDYRVQETQYF.

This clonotype has a count of ten or more. The rearrangement joins TRBV5-1 to TRBJ2-5, with no clear D. Germline CDR1 and CDR2: SGHRS and YFSETQ. There are 15 residues in the CDR3. V lost 0 bases, J lost 2 bases, and 11 bases lay in between. The DNA of the CDR3 is TGCGCCAGCAGCTTGGAGGACGGGTATCAAGAGACCCAGTACTTC. It specifies CASSLEDGYQETQYF.

The CDR3: CSVQVGTVSYEQYF. The DNA of the CDR3 is TGCAGCGTCCAAGTAGGGACAGTGAGCTACGAGCAGTACTTC. This sequence joins TRBV29-1 and TRBJ2-7; 7 bases are a match to TRBD1. Germline CDR1 SQVTM, CDR2 ANQGSEA. Losses at the gene ends were 6 bases for V and 3 bases for J; bases not matched to a gene: 11. This CDR3 comprises 14 residues.

J is TRBJ2-1 and V is TRBV29-1; D is undetermined. CDR3 length equals 13 residues. Looked up from germline, CDR1 is SQVTM and CDR2 is ANQGSEA. The CDR3 region has the DNA TGCCCCTTCCCACTGTGCTCCTACAATGAGCAGTTCTTC. It is translated as CPFPLCSYNEQFF.

This clonotype came up once. The DNA is omitted, as the CDR3 cannot be located on it reliably, and the CDR3 follows TCRdb's listing. The rearrangement links TRBV7-2 to TRBJ2-1. The germline CDR1 and CDR2 sequences are SGHTA and FQGNSA. The CDR3 length is 13 residues, termini included. CDR3 protein: CASSSHFGNEQFF.

The chain uses TRBV7-9 and TRBJ2-7; D is unresolved. V shed 0 bases and J shed 0 bases, with 12 bases lying between them. In germline, CDR1 is SEHNR, CDR2 FQNEAQ (reference sequence). CDR3 length: 16 residues. The CDR3 DNA reads TGTGCCAGCAGCTTAGCGGGTGAAAGATTCTCCTACGAGCAGTACTTC. It specifies CASSLAGERFSYEQYF.

The chain employs TRBV19 and TRBJ1-5; 12 bases match TRBD1. Germline V lookup: CDR1 LNHDA, CDR2 SQIVND (reference sequence). The length of the CDR3 is 16 residues. V trimming: 7 bases; J trimming: 6 bases; junction bases outside the gene matches: 10. CDR3 bases: TGTGCCAGTAAAGGGACAGGGGGCGGCATTGGTCAGCCCCAGCATTTT. It specifies CASKGTGGGIGQPQHF.

This clonotype was seen many times. The chain joins TRBV4-3 to TRBJ1-2; D ambiguous. This CDR3 is 16 amino acids long. Germline V CDR1 and CDR2: LGHNA, YSLEER. The V end lost 2 bases, the J end lost 6 bases, and 19 bases lay between the germline ends. CDR3: CASSQNTQGWTHGYTF. In DNA, the CDR3 is TGCGCCAGCAGCCAAAATACGCAAGGTTGGACCCATGGCTACACCTTC.

This CDR3 is CASSLDQGPYTEAFF. The CDR3, as DNA: TGCGCCAGCAGCTTGGATCAGGGACCGTACACTGAAGCTTTCTTT. The chain employs TRBV5-1 and TRBJ1-1, with D possibly matching TRBD1 (5 bases). Germline CDR1 SGHRS, CDR2 YFSETQ. This CDR3 is built from 15 residues. Trimming cost V 0 bases and J 3 bases, with 12 bases left between them. Combining the CDR3 with reference TRBV5-1 and TRBJ1-1 gives the whole variable domain KAGVTQTPRYLIKTRGQQVTLSCSPISGHRSVSWYQQTPGQGLQFLFEYFSETQRNKGNFPGRFSGRQFSNSRSEMNVSTLELGDSALYLCASSLDQGPYTEAFFGQGTRLTVV.

This chain connects TRBV7-3 to TRBJ1-1, with TRBD1 matching over 11 bases. Per the germline V gene, CDR1 is SGHTA and CDR2 is FQGTGA. The CDR3 is made up of 15 amino acids. V lost 6 bases and J lost 6; bases outside the gene matches: 9. CDR3 residues: CASRLQRTGGPEAFF. The CDR3 DNA is TGTGCCAGCAGGTTACAAAGGACAGGGGGCCCTGAAGCTTTCTTT.